This T cell receptor (beta chain) was sequenced during a study of blood T cell repertoires in COVID-19. Losses at the gene ends were 0 bases for V and 5 bases for J; bases not matched to a gene: 12. The CDR3 is made up of 19 amino acids. Germline V gene lookup returns CDR1 SGHNT and CDR2 YENEEA. Sequenced by immunoSEQ multiplex PCR; TCRdb stores in-frame clones only, minus some. The sample contains over 200,000 clones, 70% to 90% of which appear only once. Each recovered donor of Cohort 3 presented with two negative PCRs, clearance, or symptom resolution. This receptor was taken from a man under 40 who had recovered from COVID-19. The rearrangement links TRBV11-3 to TRBJ2-1, with 11 positions matching TRBD2. The sequencing sample was made of PBMCs or T cells enriched from blood (not recorded which). The CDR3 nucleotides read TGTGCCAGCAGCTTAGATTACTGGCTAGCGGGGGGAAGGGACAATGAGCAGTTCTTC. Translated, it gives CASSLDYWLAGGRDNEQFF.